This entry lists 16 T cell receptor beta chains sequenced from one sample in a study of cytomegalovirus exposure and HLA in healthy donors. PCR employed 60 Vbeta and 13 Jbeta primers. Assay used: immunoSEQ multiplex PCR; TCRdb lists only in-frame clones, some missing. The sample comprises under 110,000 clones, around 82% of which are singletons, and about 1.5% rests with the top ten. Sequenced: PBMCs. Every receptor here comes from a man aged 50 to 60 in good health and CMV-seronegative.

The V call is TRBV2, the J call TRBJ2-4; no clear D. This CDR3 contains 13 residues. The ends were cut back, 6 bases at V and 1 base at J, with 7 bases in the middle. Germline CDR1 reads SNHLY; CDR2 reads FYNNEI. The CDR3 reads CASSLLAKNIQYF. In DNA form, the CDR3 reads TGTGCCAGCAGCCTGTTGGCCAAAAACATTCAGTACTTC. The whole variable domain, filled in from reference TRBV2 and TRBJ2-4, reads EPEVTQTPSHQVTQMGQEVILRCVPISNHLYFYWYRQILGQKVEFLVSFYNNEISEKSEIFDDQFSVERPDGSNFTLKIRSTKLEDSAMYFCASSLLAKNIQYFGAGTRLSVL.

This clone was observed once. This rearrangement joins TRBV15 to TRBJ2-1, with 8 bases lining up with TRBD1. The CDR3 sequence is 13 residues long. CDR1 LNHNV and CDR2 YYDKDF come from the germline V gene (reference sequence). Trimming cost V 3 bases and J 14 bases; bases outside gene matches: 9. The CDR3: CATSRDPGQAKFF. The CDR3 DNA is TGTGCCACCAGCAGGGACCCGGGACAGGCGAAGTTCTTC.

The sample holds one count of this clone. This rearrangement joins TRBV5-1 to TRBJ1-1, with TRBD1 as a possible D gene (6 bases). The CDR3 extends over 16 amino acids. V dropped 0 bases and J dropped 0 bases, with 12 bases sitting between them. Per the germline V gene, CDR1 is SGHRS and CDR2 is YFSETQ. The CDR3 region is CASSLEGPGVNTEAFF. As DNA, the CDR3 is TGCGCCAGCAGCTTGGAGGGTCCAGGGGTGAACACTGAAGCTTTCTTT.

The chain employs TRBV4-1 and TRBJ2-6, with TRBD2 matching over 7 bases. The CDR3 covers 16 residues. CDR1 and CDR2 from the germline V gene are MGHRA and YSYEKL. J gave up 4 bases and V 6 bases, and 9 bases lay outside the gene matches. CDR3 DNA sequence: TGCGCCAGCAGACCTGGGGGGGTCCCGGGGGCCAACGTCCTGACTTTC. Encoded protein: CASRPGGVPGANVLTF.

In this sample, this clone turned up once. The CDR3 DNA follows: TGTGCCAGCAGCCCTGGGACAGCGACGCACTATGGCTACACCTTC. Its protein product is CASSPGTATHYGYTF. V gene TRBV5-6 combines with J gene TRBJ1-2, with 7 bases that match TRBD1. The CDR3 has 15 amino acids. J was trimmed by 3 bases and V by 4 bases; bases with no gene match: 9. The germline CDR1 and CDR2 sequences are SGHDT and YYEEEE.

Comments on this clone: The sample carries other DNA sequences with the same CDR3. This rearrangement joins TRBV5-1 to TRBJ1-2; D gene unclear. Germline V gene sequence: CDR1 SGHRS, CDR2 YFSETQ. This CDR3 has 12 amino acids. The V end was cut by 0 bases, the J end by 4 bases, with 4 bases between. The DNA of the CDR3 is TGCGCCAGCAGCTTGGACAGCTATGGCTACACCTTC. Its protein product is CASSLDSYGYTF.

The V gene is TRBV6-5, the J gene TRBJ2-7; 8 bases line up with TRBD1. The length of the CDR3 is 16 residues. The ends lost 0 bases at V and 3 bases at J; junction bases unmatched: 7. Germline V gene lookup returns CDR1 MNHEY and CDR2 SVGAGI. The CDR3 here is CASSYSRTGSLYEQYV. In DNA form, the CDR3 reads TGTGCCAGCAGTTACTCGAGGACAGGGTCGCTCTACGAGCAGTACGTC.

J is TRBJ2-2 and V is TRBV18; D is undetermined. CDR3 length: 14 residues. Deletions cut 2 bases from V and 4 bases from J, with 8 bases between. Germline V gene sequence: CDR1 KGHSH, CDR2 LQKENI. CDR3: CASSPNQATGELFF. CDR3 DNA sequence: TGTGCCAGCTCACCAAACCAGGCCACCGGGGAGCTGTTTTTT.

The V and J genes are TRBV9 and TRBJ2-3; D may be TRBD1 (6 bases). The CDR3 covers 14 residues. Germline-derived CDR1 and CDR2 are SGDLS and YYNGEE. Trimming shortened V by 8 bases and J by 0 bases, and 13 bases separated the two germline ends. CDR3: CASARTVSTDTQYF. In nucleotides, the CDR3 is TGTGCCAGTGCTCGGACAGTTAGCACAGATACGCAGTATTTT.

CDR3 protein: CASSPFAGELNTEAFF. The CDR3 coding sequence is TGTGCCAGCTCACCATTCGCAGGCGAATTGAACACTGAAGCTTTCTTT. V is TRBV18 and J is TRBJ1-1; no clear D. Germline CDR1 is KGHSH and CDR2 is LQKENI. Trimming stripped 2 bases from V and 0 bases from J, with 13 bases between. The CDR3 runs to 16 residues. The full variable domain, in which reference TRBV18 and TRBJ1-1 provide the parts outside the CDR3, is NAGVMQNPRHLVRRRGQEARLRCSPMKGHSHVYWYRQLPEEGLKFMVYLQKENIIDESGMPKERFSAEFPKEGPSILRIQQVVRGDSAAYFCASSPFAGELNTEAFFGQGTRLTVV.

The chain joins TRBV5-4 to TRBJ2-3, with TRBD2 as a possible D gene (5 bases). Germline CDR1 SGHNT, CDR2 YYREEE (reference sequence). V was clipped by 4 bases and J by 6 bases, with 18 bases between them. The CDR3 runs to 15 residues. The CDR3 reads CASSLRHQPGDTQYF. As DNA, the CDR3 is TGTGCCAGCAGCCTTAGACACCAACCGGGGGATACGCAGTATTTT.

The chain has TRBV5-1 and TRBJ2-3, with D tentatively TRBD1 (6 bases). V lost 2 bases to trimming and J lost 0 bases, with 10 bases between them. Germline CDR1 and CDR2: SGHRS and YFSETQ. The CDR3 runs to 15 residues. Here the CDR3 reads CASSFDRTSTDTQYF. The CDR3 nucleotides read TGCGCCAGCAGCTTCGACAGGACTAGCACAGATACGCAGTATTTT.

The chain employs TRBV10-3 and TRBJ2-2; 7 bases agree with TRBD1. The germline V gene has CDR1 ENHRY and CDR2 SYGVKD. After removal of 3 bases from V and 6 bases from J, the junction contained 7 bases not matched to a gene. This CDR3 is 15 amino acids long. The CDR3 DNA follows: TGTGCCATCAGTGACCGACAGGGCCTATCCGGGGAGCTGTTTTTT. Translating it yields CAISDRQGLSGELFF.

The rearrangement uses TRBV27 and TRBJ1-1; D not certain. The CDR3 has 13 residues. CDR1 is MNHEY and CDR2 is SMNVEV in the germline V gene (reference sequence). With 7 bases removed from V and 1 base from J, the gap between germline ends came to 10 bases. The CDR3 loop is CASTLGRNTEAFF. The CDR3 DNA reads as TGTGCCAGCACCTTGGGCAGGAACACTGAAGCTTTCTTT.

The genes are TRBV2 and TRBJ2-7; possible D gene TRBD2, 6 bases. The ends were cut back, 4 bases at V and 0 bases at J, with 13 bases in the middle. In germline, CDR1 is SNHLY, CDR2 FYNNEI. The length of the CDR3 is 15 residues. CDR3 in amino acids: CASSGSSARSYEQYF. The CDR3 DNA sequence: TGTGCCAGCAGTGGATCTAGCGCCCGCTCCTACGAGCAGTACTTC.

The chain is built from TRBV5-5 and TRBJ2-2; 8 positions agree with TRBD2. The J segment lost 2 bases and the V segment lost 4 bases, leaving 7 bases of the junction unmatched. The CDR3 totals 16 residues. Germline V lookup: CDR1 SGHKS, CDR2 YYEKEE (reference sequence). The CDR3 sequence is CASSPGGFGNTGELFF. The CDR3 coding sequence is TGTGCCAGCAGCCCGGGGGGGTTCGGTAACACCGGGGAGCTGTTTTTT.